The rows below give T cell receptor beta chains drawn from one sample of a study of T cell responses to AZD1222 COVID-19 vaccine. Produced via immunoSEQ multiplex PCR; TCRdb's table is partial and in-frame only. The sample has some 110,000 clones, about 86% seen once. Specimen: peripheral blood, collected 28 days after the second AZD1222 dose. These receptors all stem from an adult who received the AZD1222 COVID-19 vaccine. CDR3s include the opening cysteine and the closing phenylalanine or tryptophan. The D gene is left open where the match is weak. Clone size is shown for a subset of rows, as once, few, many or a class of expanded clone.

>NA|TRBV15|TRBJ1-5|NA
CATSRDREDSNQPQHF
TGTGCCACCAGCAGAGATCGGGAGGACAGCAATCAGCCCCAGCATTTT
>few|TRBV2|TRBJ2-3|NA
CASRSWSDTQYF
TGTGCCAGCAGATCTTGGTCAGATACGCAGTATTTT
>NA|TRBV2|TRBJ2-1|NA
CASSRYNEQFF
TGTGCCAGCAGCCGTTACAATGAGCAGTTCTTC
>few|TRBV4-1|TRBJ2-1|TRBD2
CASSQTLAGRNNEQFF
TGCGCCAGCAGCCAAACCCTAGCGGGACGAAACAATGAGCAGTTCTTC
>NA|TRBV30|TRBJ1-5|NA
CAWSAGDDQPQHF
TGTGCCTGGAGCGCCGGAGATGATCAGCCCCAGCATTTT
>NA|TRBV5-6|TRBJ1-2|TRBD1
CASSPGTGFGGYTF
TGTGCCAGCAGCCCGGGGACAGGATTCGGGGGCTACACCTTC
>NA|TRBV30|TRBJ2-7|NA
CAWRGRSYEQYF
TGTGCCTGGAGGGGGAGAAGCTACGAGCAGTACTTC
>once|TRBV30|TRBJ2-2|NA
CACTKTGDGELFF
TGTGCCTGTACCAAAACCGGTGACGGGGAGCTGTTTTTT
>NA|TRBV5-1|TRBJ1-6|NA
CASSPTGSPLHF
TGCGCCAGCAGCCCCACCGGCTCACCCCTCCACTTT
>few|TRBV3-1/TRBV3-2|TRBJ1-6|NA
CASRLQGSPLHF
TGTGCCAGCAGGCTGCAGGGATCACCCCTCCACTTT
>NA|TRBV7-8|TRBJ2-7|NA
CASSLTPWGEQYF
TGTGCCAGCAGCTTAACCCCCTGGGGAGAGCAGTACTTC
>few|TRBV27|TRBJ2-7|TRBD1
CASSSIRGQSYEQYF
TGTGCCAGCAGTTCGATCAGGGGGCAGTCCTACGAGCAGTACTTC
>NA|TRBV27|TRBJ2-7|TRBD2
CASSLGTNSYEQYF
TGTGCCAGCAGTTTAGGGACTAACTCCTACGAGCAGTACTTC
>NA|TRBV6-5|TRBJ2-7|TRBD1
CASSYGQAREQYF
TGTGCCAGCAGTTACGGACAGGCCCGCGAGCAGTACTTC
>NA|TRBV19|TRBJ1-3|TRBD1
CASTEDRGAGNTIYF
TGTGCCAGTACTGAAGACAGGGGAGCTGGAAACACCATATATTTT
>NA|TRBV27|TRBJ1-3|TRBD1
CASSPGGGNTIYF
TGTGCCAGCAGTCCAGGGGGTGGAAACACCATATATTTT
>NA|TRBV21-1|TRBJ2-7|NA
CASSLRDRGRVNSNEQYF
TGTGCCAGCAGCCTCCGGGACAGGGGGCGGGTGAATTCCAACGAGCAGTACTTC
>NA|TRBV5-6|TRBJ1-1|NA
CASSLVDRREAFF
TGTGCCAGCAGCTTGGTCGATAGGAGGGAAGCTTTCTTT
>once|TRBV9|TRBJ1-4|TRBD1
CASSPPGGGNEKLFF
TGTGCCAGCAGCCCCCCAGGGGGGGGAAATGAAAAACTGTTTTTT
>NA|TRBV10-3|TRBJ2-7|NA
CAISKDPAYEQYF
TGTGCCATCAGCAAGGACCCAGCCTACGAGCAGTACTTC
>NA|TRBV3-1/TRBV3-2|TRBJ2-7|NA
CASSQGRGREQYF
TGTGCCAGCAGCCAAGGGCGGGGGCGTGAGCAGTACTTC
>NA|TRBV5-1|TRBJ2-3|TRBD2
CASSYGLAGEDTQYF
TGCGCCAGCAGCTACGGACTAGCGGGAGAGGATACGCAGTATTTT
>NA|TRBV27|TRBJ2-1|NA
CASSLVSRSGEQFF
TGTGCCAGCAGTTTGGTTAGTCGGAGCGGTGAGCAGTTCTTC
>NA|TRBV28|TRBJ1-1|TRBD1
CASSIDRVNTEAFF
TGTGCCAGCAGTATCGACAGGGTGAACACTGAAGCTTTCTTT
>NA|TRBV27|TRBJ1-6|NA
CASSFRGRASLNSPLHF
TGTGCCAGCAGTTTTCGGGGGAGGGCTTCCCTTAATTCACCCCTCCACTTT
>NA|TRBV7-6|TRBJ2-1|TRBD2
CASSSSGRGVLDEQFF
TGTGCCAGCAGCTCCAGCGGGAGGGGCGTTCTAGATGAGCAGTTCTTC
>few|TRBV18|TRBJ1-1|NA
CASSPQGQRGTEAFF
TGTGCCAGCTCACCACAAGGGCAGAGGGGCACTGAAGCTTTCTTT